This TCR beta chain was found in a study of cytomegalovirus exposure and HLA in healthy donors. Details on this clone: Its antigen is still unknown.

CDR3 length equals 17 residues. Germline V gene lookup returns CDR1 SGHTA and CDR2 FQGNSA. V was shortened by 6 bases and J by 0 bases, with 18 bases between the two germline ends. Study observations and caveats: Per published reports, the classifier diagnosed cytomegalovirus status with high specificity and sensitivity.

Sequencing was performed with immunoSEQ multiplex PCR; in TCRdb, only in-frame clones are kept and a portion is missing. The sample includes some 150,000 clones, more than 85% seen only once; the top ten take 0.6% to 0.85%. The sequence was obtained from a young man in good health and CMV-seronegative. The sample was PBMCs. V usage is TRBV7-2 and J usage is TRBJ2-1; D is undetermined. CDR3 bases: TGTGCCAGCAGTCCTCCCCCCGGCCGGAGCTCCTACAATGAGCAGTTCTTC. It translates to CASSPPPGRSSYNEQFF.